One sample yielded the 9 T cell receptor beta chains listed below, sequenced in a study of shared clonotypes between healthy human individuals. Some clones are missing from TCRdb's copy, which holds only in-frame ones; the method was immunoSEQ multiplex PCR. The sample holds approximately 2.1 million clones, approximately 95% seen once. Sequencing used naive CD4+ T cells from PBMCs. Subset given: CD45RA+ positively selected. The receptor set was obtained from a man between 18 and 35 years old in good health. Some clones in this sample may be carry-over from other donors' samples.

This clone showed up just once. The chain is built from TRBV9 and TRBJ2-3, with TRBD2 matching 12 bases. Germline lookup yields CDR1 SGDLS and CDR2 YYNGEE. This CDR3 has 18 amino acids. The ends lost 2 bases at V and 2 bases at J; junction bases unmatched: 9. This chain's CDR3 is CASSVTSGSETFTDTQYF. The DNA for the CDR3 is TGTGCCAGCAGCGTGACTAGCGGGAGTGAAACGTTCACAGATACGCAGTATTTT.

This chain links TRBV2 with TRBJ2-2, with TRBD2 identical over 10 bases. This CDR3 has 14 amino acids. V was pared by 9 bases and J by 3 bases, with 4 bases of the junction left unmatched. Germline V gene lookup returns CDR1 SNHLY and CDR2 FYNNEI. The CDR3 nucleotides are TGTGCCAGTAGCGGGAGGTTAGACACCGGGGAGCTGTTTTTT. It translates to CASSGRLDTGELFF.

The V call is TRBV5-1, the J call TRBJ2-3; D is possibly TRBD1 (6 bases). Deletions cut 1 base from V and 2 bases from J, with 11 bases between. The CDR3 consists of 15 residues. In germline, CDR1 is SGHRS, CDR2 YFSETQ. CDR3 bases: TGCGCCAGCAGCTTGCGGGACATCAACACAGATACGCAGTATTTT. It encodes CASSLRDINTDTQYF.

The chain links TRBV27 to TRBJ1-2; 7 bases map to TRBD1. V was pared by 2 bases and J by 4 bases, with 7 bases of the junction left unmatched. Germline-derived CDR1 and CDR2 are MNHEY and SMNVEV (reference sequence). The CDR3 spans 15 residues. The CDR3 DNA reads TGTGCCAGCAGTTTAGTGGGACAGAACATCTATGGCTACACCTTC. As protein: CASSLVGQNIYGYTF.

The V gene is TRBV4-1, the J gene TRBJ1-3; 7 bases fit TRBD1. Germline lookup yields CDR1 MGHRA and CDR2 YSYEKL. V shed 2 bases, J shed 0 bases, and the junction held 10 bases outside the gene matches. CDR3 length: 18 residues. CDR3 protein: CASSQRTGQALSGNTIYF. As DNA, the CDR3 is TGCGCCAGCAGCCAACGAACCGGACAGGCGCTCTCTGGAAACACCATATATTTT.

This chain links TRBV6-5 with TRBJ2-5; no clear D. The CDR3 runs to 14 residues. V was trimmed by 5 bases and J by 3 bases, leaving 13 bases between them. The germline V gene has CDR1 MNHEY and CDR2 SVGAGI. The CDR3 DNA reads as TGTGCCAGCAGTAACTGGACCCCCGAAGAGACCCAGTACTTC. Translated, it gives CASSNWTPEETQYF.

About this clone: The same CDR3 is also encoded by other DNA sequences in this sample. V is TRBV5-6 and J is TRBJ2-2; D remains unclear. V was clipped by 2 bases and J by 5 bases, with 10 bases between them. This CDR3 is built from 14 residues. Germline V gene data show CDR1 as SGHDT and CDR2 as YYEEEE. Here the CDR3 reads CASSLQGGTGELFF. DNA of the CDR3: TGTGCCAGCAGCTTACAAGGTGGTACCGGGGAGCTGTTTTTT. Full variable domain (remainder filled in from reference TRBV5-6 and TRBJ2-2): DAGVTQSPTHLIKTRGQQVTLRCSPKSGHDTVSWYQQALGQGPQFIFQYYEEEERQRGNFPDRFSGHQFPNYSSELNVNALLLGDSALYLCASSLQGGTGELFFGEGSRLTVL.

The chain joins TRBV4-3 to TRBJ2-7; 8 bases align to TRBD2. Per the germline V gene, CDR1 is LGHNA and CDR2 is YSLEER. The CDR3 spans 15 residues. V lost 3 bases to trimming and J lost 2 bases; unmatched junction nucleotides: 6. CDR3 nucleotides: TGCGCCAGCAGCCAGGGCCCGGGACTAGCCTACGAGCAGTACTTC. Translating it yields CASSQGPGLAYEQYF.

V usage is TRBV7-2 and J usage is TRBJ1-1; tentative D call: TRBD1 (5 bases). V dropped 7 bases and J dropped 3 bases, with 15 bases sitting between them. CDR3 length equals 14 residues. Germline assignment: CDR1 SGHTA and CDR2 FQGNSA. This CDR3 reads CASNRRVRDTEAFF. The CDR3 nucleotides read TGTGCCAGCAACAGGAGAGTGCGGGACACTGAAGCTTTCTTT.